The 21 T cell receptor beta chains listed next were all sequenced from one sample in a study of blood T cells in healthy people across ages. Together with a sample-barcoded 5' primer, a J-beta primer mix was included in a second PCR lasting about 7 to 11 cycles. TCRdb processed the 5' RACE reads anew with MiXCR; each CDR3 protein has one entry. This sample has some 850,000 distinct CDR3 sequences, with roughly 26% found just once. Another study also made use of these data, one on T cells of mothers and their children.

The sequenced sample consisted of blood. The receptors here all came from a boy younger than 18 in good health.

V gene TRBV12-3 or TRBV12-4 combines with J gene TRBJ2-1; D is unresolved. V shed 5 bases and J shed 2 bases, with 10 bases lying between them. The CDR3 has 14 residues. This chain's CDR3 is CASSRAETYNEQFF. The CDR3 DNA sequence: TGTGCCAGCAGTAGGGCGGAAACCTACAATGAGCAGTTCTTC.

V is TRBV5-1 and J is TRBJ2-3, with a possible D match to TRBD2 (5 bases). The germline CDR1 and CDR2 sequences are SGHRS and YFSETQ. The ends were cut back, 0 bases at V and 5 bases at J, with 7 bases in the middle. There are 13 residues in the CDR3. The CDR3 reads CASSLDSEDTQYF. The CDR3 DNA follows: TGCGCCAGCAGCTTGGATAGCGAAGATACGCAGTATTTT.

This rearrangement joins TRBV28 to TRBJ2-5, with 12 bases that match TRBD2. With the DNA end fitting TRBJ2-7 better, the J assignment may be wrong. The CDR3 runs 16 residues. Looked up from germline, CDR1 is MDHEN and CDR2 is SYDVKM. The CDR3, as DNA: TGTGCCAGCAGTTTCCCGACTAGCGGGGGCCCTTACGAGCAGTACTTC. It codes for CASSFPTSGGPYEQYF.

The chain couples TRBV7-9 to TRBJ2-5, with 9 bases matching TRBD1. The J call could be wrong; TRBJ2-1 is a better fit for the DNA end. CDR1 is SEHNR, CDR2 FQNEAQ, per germline (reference sequence). The CDR3 runs to 15 residues. The CDR3 sequence: CASSPGQGLGNEQFF. CDR3 DNA: TGTGCCAGCAGCCCAGGACAGGGGTTAGGCAATGAGCAGTTCTTC.

The CDR3 DNA reads as TGTGCCAGCAGCAAACGCGGGGTGCGAGACGAGCAGTACTTC. Translating gives CASSKRGVRDEQYF. V is TRBV7-9 and J is TRBJ2-5; tentative D call: TRBD2 (6 bases). TRBJ2-7 matches the DNA end more closely, so the J call is doubtful. The CDR3 covers 14 residues. Germline V gene lookup returns CDR1 SEHNR and CDR2 FQNEAQ (reference sequence).

Only a few counts were recorded for this clonotype. V is TRBV20-1 and J is TRBJ2-5; 7 bases map to TRBD2. After removal of 6 bases from V and 6 bases from J, the junction contained 10 bases not matched to a gene. The CDR3 consists of 13 residues. Germline V gene sequence: CDR1 DFQATT, CDR2 SNEGSKA (reference sequence). CDR3 loop: CSADEGEGKTQYF. DNA for the CDR3: TGCAGTGCCGACGAAGGGGAGGGAAAGACCCAGTACTTC.

The chain combines TRBV10-3 with TRBJ2-3; weak D call: TRBD2 (5 bases). Germline CDR1 is ENHRY and CDR2 is SYGVKD. With 7 bases removed from V and 3 bases from J, the gap between germline ends came to 11 bases. The CDR3 spans 13 residues. The DNA of the CDR3 is TGTGCCATCAAAGCGGTATGGACAGATACGCAGTATTTT. Encoded protein: CAIKAVWTDTQYF.

The sample holds a few counts of this clonotype. This CDR3 reads CASSVGRSHTNEKLFF. The CDR3 DNA is TGTGCCAGCAGCGTAGGTCGGTCCCATACTAATGAAAAACTGTTTTTT. The chain joins TRBV9 to TRBJ1-4; the D is unclear. The CDR3 is made up of 16 amino acids. Deletions cut 0 bases from V and 2 bases from J, with 11 bases between. The germline gives CDR1 SGDLS, CDR2 YYNGEE.

The V call is TRBV20-1, the J call TRBJ2-7; TRBD1 matches 10 bases. This CDR3 has 15 amino acids. Losses at the gene ends were 6 bases for V and 0 bases for J; bases not matched to a gene: 8. Germline V gives CDR1 DFQATT, CDR2 SNEGSKA (reference sequence). This CDR3 reads CSAVTGTGVSYEQYF. CDR3 bases: TGCAGTGCCGTTACCGGGACAGGGGTCTCCTACGAGCAGTACTTC.

The gene calls are TRBV13 and TRBJ2-5; 7 bases match TRBD1. Germline-derived CDR1 and CDR2 are PRHDT and FYEKMQ (reference sequence). Germline trimming cut 5 bases from V and 3 bases from J; bases unmatched to any gene: 9. The CDR3 length is 15 residues. This CDR3 is CASSAFTGTEETQYF. The CDR3 region has the DNA TGTGCCAGCAGCGCCTTTACCGGGACAGAAGAGACCCAGTACTTC.

The V and J genes are TRBV27 and TRBJ2-3; no reliable D call. V lost 2 bases and J 3 bases, leaving 12 bases between the germline ends. Germline V lookup: CDR1 MNHEY, CDR2 SMNVEV (reference sequence). This CDR3 region has 15 residues. The DNA for the CDR3 is TGTGCCAGCAGTTTAAGATCCCGGCGGACAGATACGCAGTATTTT. This encodes CASSLRSRRTDTQYF.

The chain carries TRBV25-1 and TRBJ1-6; 7 bases agree with TRBD1. The CDR3 consists of 12 residues. CDR1 MGHDK and CDR2 SYGVNS come from the germline V gene. The V segment lost 6 bases and the J segment 7 bases; nucleotides outside the gene matches: 0. The CDR3 is CASRTGNSPLHF. The CDR3 nucleotides read TGTGCCAGCAGGACAGGGAATTCACCCCTCCACTTT.

This chain connects TRBV20-1 to TRBJ2-1; D is perhaps TRBD1 (6 bases). Germline lookup yields CDR1 DFQATT and CDR2 SNEGSKA (reference sequence). V lost 3 bases, J lost 0 bases, and 9 bases lay in between. CDR3 size: 14 residues. The CDR3 spells CSASGQFSYNEQFF. CDR3 nucleotide sequence: TGCAGTGCTAGTGGACAGTTCTCCTACAATGAGCAGTTCTTC.

J is TRBJ2-1 and V is TRBV7-9; D is possibly TRBD1 (6 bases). Trimming cost V 3 bases and J 4 bases, with 10 bases left between them. The CDR3 is 14 residues long. CDR1 and CDR2 from the germline V gene are SEHNR and FQNEAQ (reference sequence). CDR3 residues: CASSLRTDYNEQFF. The CDR3 DNA follows: TGTGCCAGCAGCTTGAGGACAGATTACAATGAGCAGTTCTTC.

The chain combines TRBV29-1 with TRBJ2-5, with D unresolved. The J call could be wrong; TRBJ2-7 is a better fit for the DNA end. Germline V gene lookup returns CDR1 SQVTM and CDR2 ANQGSEA. The CDR3 has 12 amino acids. In DNA, the CDR3 is TGCAGCGTTGAAGAGAACAGCTACGAGCAGTACTTC. It codes for CSVEENSYEQYF.

The chain recombines TRBV6-5 with TRBJ1-4; D possibly corresponds to TRBD1 (6 bases). The CDR3 loop spans 15 amino acids. The V end was cut by 5 bases, the J end by 0 bases, with 10 bases between. The germline V gene has CDR1 MNHEY and CDR2 SVGAGI. The CDR3 sequence: CASSRRQATNEKLFF. The CDR3 nucleotides are TGTGCCAGCAGTCGCCGACAGGCAACTAATGAAAAACTGTTTTTT.

This clonotype was seen a few times. The chain employs TRBV11-2 and TRBJ2-5; D may match TRBD1 or TRBD2 (6 bases each). Trimming removed 3 bases from V and 1 base from J, with 12 bases in between. Germline V gene sequence: CDR1 SGHAT, CDR2 FQNNGV. The CDR3 consists of 15 residues. This CDR3 is CASSFRGRTQETQYF. The CDR3 coding sequence is TGTGCCAGCAGCTTTCGGGGGCGGACCCAAGAGACCCAGTACTTC.

The genes are TRBV5-1 and TRBJ2-6; no definite D call. V lost 2 bases to trimming and J lost 0 bases, with 9 bases between them. CDR1 and CDR2 from the germline V gene are SGHRS and YFSETQ. The CDR3 is 16 residues long. CDR3 amino acids: CASSFDGLSGANVLTF. The CDR3 DNA follows: TGCGCCAGCAGCTTCGATGGGCTCTCTGGGGCCAACGTCCTGACTTTC.

CDR3 in DNA: TGTGCCATCAGTGAGTTCCGCTCCTCGACAGGGGGGGAGACCCAGTACTTC. Protein product: CAISEFRSSTGGETQYF. This chain uses TRBV10-3 with TRBJ2-5; TRBD1 matches 9 bases. This CDR3 comprises 17 residues. CDR1 is ENHRY and CDR2 is SYGVKD in the germline V gene. Trimming removed 1 base from V and 5 bases from J; junction bases left unmatched: 11.

The genes are TRBV6-1 and TRBJ1-5, with D possibly being TRBD1 (5 bases). V was clipped by 7 bases and J by 6 bases, with 16 bases between them. This CDR3 has 14 residues. Per the germline V gene, CDR1 is MNHNS and CDR2 is SASEGT. The CDR3 loop is CASMPRAGGQPQHF. The CDR3 coding sequence is TGTGCCAGCATGCCCAGGGCGGGGGGTCAGCCCCAGCATTTT.

This clonotype has a handful of counts. The chain employs TRBV5-1 and TRBJ2-5; the match to TRBD1 covers 7 bases. V dropped 5 bases and J dropped 7; count of bases not matched to a gene: 8. The CDR3 runs 13 residues. Per germline, CDR1 SGHRS and CDR2 YFSETQ. The CDR3 is CASSAGTVGTQYF. For the CDR3, the DNA is TGCGCCAGCAGTGCCGGGACAGTGGGGACCCAGTACTTC.